This TCR beta chain stems from a study of regulatory T cells in long-lasting Graves disease. Study-level background: Duration of antithyroid drug therapy among newly diagnosed Graves' patients was under 3 months. Study-level points and caveats: Among persistent patients, a larger number of public clonotypes were shared (2,741) than among newly diagnosed patients (roughly 1,000). Persistent cases favored TRBV28, TRBJ1-2 and TRBJ2-5.

Construction of TCR beta libraries relied on iRepertoire HTBI primers and on Arm-PCR targeting CDR3 regions. TCRdb re-derived calls from the multiplex PCR reads in MiXCR, one entry per CDR3 protein. Of over 300,000 distinct CDR3 sequences in the sample, roughly 16% are singletons; the top ten hold around a fifth. Time point of the sample: newly diagnosed GD, antithyroid drugs for less than 3 months. The authors made the TCR library using RNA they extracted from PBMCs. Graves' disease diagnosis used American Thyroid Association guidelines. This CDR3 has 14 amino acids. Germline V gene sequence: CDR1 SGHVS, CDR2 FNYEAQ. The V segment lost 5 bases and the J segment 8 bases; nucleotides outside the gene matches: 7. This clonotype has just a few counts. Its target is not known.

The chain is built from TRBV7-6 and TRBJ2-3, with 10 bases fitting TRBD1. The TCR was taken from a female donor with Graves disease. This specimen consisted of peripheral blood mononuclear cells (PBMCs), obtained at new diagnosis, from a patient treated with antithyroid drugs. CDR3: CASSNRQGASTQYF. CDR3 bases: TGTGCCAGCAGCAATCGACAGGGGGCTAGTACGCAGTATTTT.